One and the same sample provided the 21 T cell receptor beta chains below, sequenced in a study of blood T cell repertoires in COVID-19. Measured with immunoSEQ multiplex PCR; TCRdb has only the in-frame clones, and not every one. Of tens of thousands of clones in the sample, around 68% were seen once. The sequenced sample was peripheral blood. Receptor source: an older woman with acute or convalescent COVID-19.

The rearrangement links TRBV5-4 to TRBJ2-1; D perhaps matches TRBD2 (6 bases). The CDR3 is made up of 16 amino acids. Germline CDR1 SGHNT, CDR2 YYREEE (reference sequence). V lost 3 bases and J 7 bases, leaving 20 bases between the germline ends. In DNA, the CDR3 is TGTGCCAGCAGCTGGAGGATCGGGAGCCCCGGGAATGAGCAGTTCTTC. Translated, it gives CASSWRIGSPGNEQFF.

For the CDR3, the DNA is TGCGCCAGCAGTACCGGGACAGGGCTGTACTTC. This translates into CASSTGTGLYF. The rearrangement links TRBV10-1 to TRBJ2-7; 9 bases map to TRBD1. V was pared by 5 bases and J by 12 bases, with 5 bases of the junction left unmatched. The CDR3 is made up of 11 amino acids. CDR1 is WNHNN, CDR2 SYGVQD, per germline (reference sequence).

The J gene is TRBJ2-7, the V gene TRBV19, with D perhaps matching TRBD1 (5 bases). Germline V lookup: CDR1 LNHDA, CDR2 SQIVND (reference sequence). Deletions cut 4 bases from V and 6 bases from J, with 16 bases between. The CDR3 loop spans 14 amino acids. The DNA for the CDR3 is TGTGCCAGTAGTACCGGACGGTTAACAGGCGAGCAGTACTTC. This translates into CASSTGRLTGEQYF. The variable domain in full, completed from reference TRBV19 and TRBJ2-7, reads DGGITQSPKYLFRKEGQNVTLSCEQNLNHDAMYWYRQDPGQGLRLIYYSQIVNDFQKGDIAEGYSVSREKKESFPLTVTSAQKNPTAFYLCASSTGRLTGEQYFGPGTRLTVT.

The CDR3 DNA sequence: TGCGCCAGCAGCCAAGGGAAAGGGGACAGCTACAATGAGCAGTTCTTC. This codes for CASSQGKGDSYNEQFF. V gene TRBV4-1 combines with J gene TRBJ2-1; 7 bases are a match to TRBD1. This CDR3 is built from 16 residues. Germline V CDR1 and CDR2: MGHRA, YSYEKL. V gave up 1 base and J gave up 3 bases; unmatched junction bases: 6.

This clone was detected a few times. The chain has TRBV20-1 and TRBJ2-7, with a tentative D call TRBD2 (5 bases). The CDR3 extends over 16 amino acids. V shed 3 bases and J shed 0 bases, with 18 bases lying between them. The V gene's germline CDR1 is DFQATT and CDR2 SNEGSKA (reference sequence). The CDR3 region has the DNA TGCAGTGCTAGTGGGAGCGGAGGCTTAGGCTCCTACGAGCAGTACTTC. It encodes CSASGSGGLGSYEQYF.

The chain joins TRBV19 to TRBJ1-1; 9 bases are a match to TRBD1. The germline V gene has CDR1 LNHDA and CDR2 SQIVND (reference sequence). J was trimmed by 3 bases and V by 10 bases; bases with no gene match: 6. The CDR3 runs to 13 residues. The CDR3 reads CATRDRADTEAFF. CDR3 nucleotide sequence: TGTGCCACCCGGGACAGGGCGGACACTGAAGCTTTCTTT.

The chain carries TRBV6-5 and TRBJ2-3, with TRBD2 identical over 10 bases. The length of the CDR3 is 15 residues. After removal of 7 bases from V and 6 bases from J, the junction contained 10 bases not matched to a gene. Per germline, CDR1 MNHEY and CDR2 SVGAGI. The CDR3 here is CASTASGGALDTQYF. The CDR3 bases are TGTGCCAGCACTGCCAGCGGGGGGGCCCTTGATACGCAGTATTTT.

The genes are TRBV4-1 and TRBJ2-1; 9 bases match TRBD1. V lost 4 bases, J lost 7 bases, and 11 bases stayed unmatched. The CDR3 is made up of 16 amino acids. The germline gives CDR1 MGHRA, CDR2 YSYEKL. CDR3 loop: CASSLRGTGPPNEQFF. The CDR3 nucleotides are TGCGCCAGCAGCCTCAGGGGGACAGGGCCCCCTAATGAGCAGTTCTTC.

In DNA, the CDR3 is TGTGCCAGCAGTCCAAATCCCCGGCTCGGGGAGCAGTTCTTC. Amino acid sequence: CASSPNPRLGEQFF. V usage is TRBV6-5 and J usage is TRBJ2-1; D ambiguous. Germline CDR1 is MNHEY and CDR2 is SVGAGI. V was trimmed by 5 bases and J by 10 bases, leaving 18 bases between them. The CDR3 loop spans 14 amino acids.

The chain uses TRBV2 and TRBJ2-2, with D hard to call. Trimming removed 0 bases at V and 7 bases at J, with 3 bases between. This CDR3 spans 12 amino acids. The V gene's germline CDR1 is SNHLY and CDR2 FYNNEI. The CDR3 is CASSEAYGELFF. The CDR3 DNA reads as TGTGCCAGCAGTGAAGCGTACGGGGAGCTGTTTTTT.

The V and J genes are TRBV19 and TRBJ2-1; 8 bases are a match to TRBD1. J gave up 3 bases and V 5 bases, and 6 bases lay outside the gene matches. The germline V gene has CDR1 LNHDA and CDR2 SQIVND (reference sequence). The CDR3 contains 15 residues. CDR3 loop: CASSVRTGNYNEQFF. CDR3 in DNA: TGTGCCAGTAGTGTTCGGACAGGGAACTACAATGAGCAGTTCTTC.

The chain joins TRBV6-2 or TRBV6-3 to TRBJ2-1; 13 positions match TRBD2. V lost 2 bases and J lost 7; bases outside the gene matches: 8. Germline V CDR1 and CDR2: MNHEY, SVGEGT. The CDR3 is made up of 17 amino acids. The CDR3 bases are TGTGCCAGCAGTTACCAAGCCGGGACTAGCGGGGAAAATGAGCAGTTCTTC. It encodes CASSYQAGTSGENEQFF.

This clone was seen once. The rearrangement links TRBV7-2 to TRBJ2-2; weak D call: TRBD2 (5 bases). Germline V gene lookup returns CDR1 SGHTA and CDR2 FQGNSA. Trimming pared 5 bases from V and 4 bases from J, leaving 11 bases between. The CDR3 has 14 residues. This CDR3 is CASSPQRSTGELFF. The CDR3, as DNA: TGTGCCAGCAGCCCCCAGCGGTCCACCGGGGAGCTGTTTTTT.

The chain uses TRBV24-1 and TRBJ1-2; 8 nucleotides agree with TRBD1. The germline V gene encodes CDR1 KGHDR and CDR2 SFDVKD. V lost 2 bases and J lost 8; bases outside the gene matches: 6. This CDR3 region has 14 residues. CDR3 loop: CATSDWTGQGGYTF. CDR3 bases: TGTGCCACCAGTGATTGGACAGGGCAAGGAGGCTACACCTTC.

V usage is TRBV6-5 and J usage is TRBJ2-7; possibly TRBD2 for D (7 bases). The CDR3 spans 14 residues. The V gene's germline CDR1 is MNHEY and CDR2 SVGAGI. CDR3 amino acids: CAFRGGPYSYEQYF. CDR3 bases: TGTGCGTTCAGGGGAGGGCCTTACTCCTACGAGCAGTACTTC.

The rearrangement uses TRBV11-1 and TRBJ1-6; 10 bases agree with TRBD1. The CDR3 totals 15 residues. Germline-derived CDR1 and CDR2 are SGHAT and FQDESV (reference sequence). J lost 10 bases, V lost 3 bases, and 6 bases had no gene match. The CDR3 region is CASSLFDRGQSPLHF. CDR3 DNA: TGTGCCAGCAGCTTGTTCGACAGGGGGCAATCACCCCTCCACTTT.

The chain couples TRBV19 to TRBJ1-6; TRBD1 agrees at 8 bases. V dropped 4 bases and J dropped 10; count of bases not matched to a gene: 12. The CDR3 loop spans 16 amino acids. Germline assignment: CDR1 LNHDA and CDR2 SQIVND (reference sequence). CDR3 residues: CASSTGQGTGRSPLHF. CDR3 DNA: TGTGCCAGTAGTACTGGACAGGGAACGGGACGGTCACCCCTCCACTTT.

The gene calls are TRBV5-1 and TRBJ2-5, with 7 bases identical to TRBD1. Germline trimming cut 3 bases from V and 2 bases from J; bases unmatched to any gene: 4. The CDR3 runs 14 residues. CDR1 and CDR2 from the germline V gene are SGHRS and YFSETQ. As DNA, the CDR3 is TGCGCCAGCAGCTGGGGGACAGTTCAAGAGACCCAGTACTTC. Translated, it gives CASSWGTVQETQYF.

This clone was seen a handful of times. This rearrangement joins TRBV3-1 (or the pseudogene TRBV3-2) to TRBJ1-1; possible D gene TRBD1, 6 bases. CDR1 and CDR2 from the germline V gene are LGHDT and YNNKEL (reference sequence). The ends were cut back, 3 bases at V and 3 bases at J, with 11 bases in the middle. This CDR3 region has 14 residues. This CDR3 reads CASSHRSGDTEAFF. In nucleotides, the CDR3 is TGTGCCAGCAGCCACCGGTCAGGGGACACTGAAGCTTTCTTT.

V gene TRBV3-1 (or the pseudogene TRBV3-2) combines with J gene TRBJ2-7; D gene ambiguous. Germline V lookup: CDR1 LGHDT, CDR2 YNNKEL (reference sequence). Trimming removed 0 bases from V and 6 bases from J, with 15 bases in between. The CDR3 is 15 amino acids. The CDR3 bases are TGTGCCAGCAGCCAAGATCTGGGCCCTACTGGCGAGCAGTACTTC. Protein product: CASSQDLGPTGEQYF.

V gene TRBV28 combines with J gene TRBJ1-4, with 9 bases fitting TRBD1. Unmatched junction bases numbered 7, after V lost 5 bases and J lost 0 bases. The CDR3 spans 17 residues. CDR1 and CDR2 (germline): MDHEN, SYDVKM. The CDR3 is CASSIRDRDATNEKLFF. For the CDR3, the DNA is TGTGCCAGCAGTATACGGGACAGGGATGCAACTAATGAAAAACTGTTTTTT.